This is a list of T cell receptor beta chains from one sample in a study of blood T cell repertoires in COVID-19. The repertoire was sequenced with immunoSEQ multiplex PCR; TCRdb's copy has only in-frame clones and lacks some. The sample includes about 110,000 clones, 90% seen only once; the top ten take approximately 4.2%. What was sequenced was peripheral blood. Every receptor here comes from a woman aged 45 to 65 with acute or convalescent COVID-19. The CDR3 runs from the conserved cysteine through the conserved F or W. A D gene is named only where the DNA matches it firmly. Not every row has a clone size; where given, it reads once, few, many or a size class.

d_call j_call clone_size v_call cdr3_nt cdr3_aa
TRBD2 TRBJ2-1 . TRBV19 TGTGCCCGTCGGGGGCTCGCGGGGGGGCCGGGTGAGCAGTTCTTC CARRGLAGGPGEQFF
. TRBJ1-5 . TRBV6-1 TGTGCCAGCAGTGAGCGTAGGGGCGGAAATCAGCCCCAGCATTTT CASSERRGGNQPQHF
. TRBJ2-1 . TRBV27 TGTGCCAGCAGCCCAGCAGGGAACAATGAGCAGTTCTTC CASSPAGNNEQFF
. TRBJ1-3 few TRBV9 TGTGCCAGCAGCCCCCGGGAGGGTTCTGGAAACACCATATATTTT CASSPREGSGNTIYF
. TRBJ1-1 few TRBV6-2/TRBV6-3 TGTGCCAGCAGTAGAGGCGCTGAAGCTTTCTTT CASSRGAEAFF
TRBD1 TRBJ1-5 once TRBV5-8 TGTGCCAGCAGCTTGGGGACAGGGGTGCAGCCCCAGCATTTT CASSLGTGVQPQHF
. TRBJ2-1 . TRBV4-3 TGCGCCAGCAGCCAAAGCGGCTACAATGAGCAGTTCTTC CASSQSGYNEQFF
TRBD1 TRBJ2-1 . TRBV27 TGTGCCAGCGCCGACAGGGACTCCTACAATGAGCAGTTCTTC CASADRDSYNEQFF
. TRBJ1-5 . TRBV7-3 TGTGCCAGCAGCTTAACGTACGGGACTGGTAGCAATCAGCCCCAGCATTTT CASSLTYGTGSNQPQHF
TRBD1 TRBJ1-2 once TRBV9 TGTGCCAGCAGCGTAGGACAGGGGGCGTACTATGGCTACACCTTC CASSVGQGAYYGYTF
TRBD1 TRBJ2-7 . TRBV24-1 TGTGCCACCAGTGATTCTGCCGGGACAGGCCCGAGCTCCTACGAGCAGTACTTC CATSDSAGTGPSSYEQYF
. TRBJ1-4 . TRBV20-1 TGCAGTGCTAGTTGGGGCAGTGGTGAAAAACTGTTTTTT CSASWGSGEKLFF
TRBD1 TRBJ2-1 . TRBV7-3 TGTGCCAGCAGCGTACAGGGGGCTGGCAATGAGCAGTTCTTC CASSVQGAGNEQFF
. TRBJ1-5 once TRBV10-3 TGTGCCATCAGTGAGTCGAGGGTGGGTGGAATGGGCAATCAGCCCCAGCATTTT CAISESRVGGMGNQPQHF
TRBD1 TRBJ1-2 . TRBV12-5 TGTGCTAGTGGTCCCCTAGACAGGGACTATGGCTACACCTTC CASGPLDRDYGYTF
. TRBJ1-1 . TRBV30 TGTGCCAGGACAGTCATGAACACTGAAGCTTTCTTT CARTVMNTEAFF
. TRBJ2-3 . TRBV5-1 TGCGCCAGCAGCTTAGTCAGCGGTCTTAGCACAGATACGCAGTATTTT CASSLVSGLSTDTQYF
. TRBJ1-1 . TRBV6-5 TGTGCCAGTCTATGGACAGAAGCTTTCTTT CASLWTEAFF
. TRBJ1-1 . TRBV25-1 TGTGCCAGCAGTGAAACAGGAATATACACTGAAGCTTTCTTT CASSETGIYTEAFF
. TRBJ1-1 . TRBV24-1 TGTGCCACCAGTGATTCGGAGTCTGAAGCTTTCTTT CATSDSESEAFF
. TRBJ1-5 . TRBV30 TGTGCCTGGAGTTCAAGCGGTCATCAGCCCCAGCATTTT CAWSSSGHQPQHF
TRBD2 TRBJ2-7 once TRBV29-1 TGCAGCGTTGTAAACGGGGGGGCTTACGAGCAGTACTTC CSVVNGGAYEQYF
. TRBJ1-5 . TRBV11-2 TGTGCCAGCAGCTCGCTGGGGCGTCAGCCCCAGCATTTT CASSSLGRQPQHF
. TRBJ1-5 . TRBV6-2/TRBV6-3 TGTGCCAGCAGCCGCCTGGGCTCTCTAAGCAATCAGCCCCAGCATTTT CASSRLGSLSNQPQHF
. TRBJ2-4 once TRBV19 TGTGCCAGTAGTATAGATAAGGGGAGGGGGGCCAAAAACATTCAGTACTTC CASSIDKGRGAKNIQYF
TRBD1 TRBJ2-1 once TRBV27 TGTGCCAGCAGTTCCCGACAGGGTCAGAATGAGCAGTTCTTC CASSSRQGQNEQFF
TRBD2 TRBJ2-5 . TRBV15 TGTGCCACCAGCAGGGGGAGCGGGAGTGAGACCCAGTACTTC CATSRGSGSETQYF
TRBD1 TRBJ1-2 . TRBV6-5 TGTGCCAGCAGTTACTTAGAAGGACAGGATTATGGCTACACCTTC CASSYLEGQDYGYTF
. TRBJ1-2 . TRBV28 TGTGCCAGCAGTTTACCCGGGACTGTCGGTTACACCTTC CASSLPGTVGYTF
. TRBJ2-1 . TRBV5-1 TGCGCCAGCGCGACAAGAAGGACAGACAATGAGCAGTTCTTC CASATRRTDNEQFF
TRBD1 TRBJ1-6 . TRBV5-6 TGTGCCAGCTCCGACAGGGGCCCCCGAGCACCCCTCCACTTT CASSDRGPRAPLHF
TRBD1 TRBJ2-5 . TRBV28 TGTGCCAGCAGGACAGGGGGAGAGACCCAGTACTTC CASRTGGETQYF
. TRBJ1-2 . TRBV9 TGTGCCAGCAGCGTGGACACTCGGGGGAACTATGGCTACACCTTC CASSVDTRGNYGYTF
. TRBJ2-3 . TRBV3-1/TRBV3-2 TGTGCCAGCAGCCAAGGGAGGTATCGCACAGATACGCAGTATTTT CASSQGRYRTDTQYF
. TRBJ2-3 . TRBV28 TGTGCCAGCAAATTTGGTAGCGGCCACACAGATACGCAGTATTTT CASKFGSGHTDTQYF
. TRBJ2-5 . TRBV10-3 TGTGCCATCAGTCAGTCTCTTTCGGGAGAGACCCAGTACTTC CAISQSLSGETQYF
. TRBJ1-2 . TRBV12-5 TGTGCTAGTGGTTTCCCCCAGGGTGCGAACTATGGCTACACCTTC CASGFPQGANYGYTF